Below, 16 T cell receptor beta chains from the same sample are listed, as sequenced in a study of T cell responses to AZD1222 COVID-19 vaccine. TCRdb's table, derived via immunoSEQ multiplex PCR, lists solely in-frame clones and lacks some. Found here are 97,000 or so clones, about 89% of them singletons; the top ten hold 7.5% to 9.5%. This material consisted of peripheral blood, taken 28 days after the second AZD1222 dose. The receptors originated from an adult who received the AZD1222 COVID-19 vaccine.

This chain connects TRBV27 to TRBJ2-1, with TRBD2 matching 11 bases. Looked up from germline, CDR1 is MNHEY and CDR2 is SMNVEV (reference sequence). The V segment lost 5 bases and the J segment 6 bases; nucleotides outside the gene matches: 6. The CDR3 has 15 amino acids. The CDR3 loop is CASSRLAGPINEQFF. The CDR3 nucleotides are TGTGCCAGCAGTAGACTAGCGGGACCGATCAATGAGCAGTTCTTC.

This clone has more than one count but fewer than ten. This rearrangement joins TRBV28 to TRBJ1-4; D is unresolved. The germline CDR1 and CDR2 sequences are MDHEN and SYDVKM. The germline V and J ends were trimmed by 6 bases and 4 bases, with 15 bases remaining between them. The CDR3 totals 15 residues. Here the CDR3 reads CASSSEEEGNEKLFF. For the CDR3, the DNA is TGTGCCAGCAGCTCCGAGGAGGAGGGTAATGAAAAACTGTTTTTT.

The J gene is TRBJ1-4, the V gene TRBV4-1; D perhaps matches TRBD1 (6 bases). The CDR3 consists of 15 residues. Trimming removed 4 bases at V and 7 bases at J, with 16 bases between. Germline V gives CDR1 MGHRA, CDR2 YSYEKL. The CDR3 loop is CASSPQGQLREKLFF. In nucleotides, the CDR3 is TGCGCCAGCAGCCCTCAGGGGCAGTTGCGTGAAAAACTGTTTTTT.

The CDR3 protein is CASSESMAQYF. In DNA form, the CDR3 reads TGCGCCAGCAGCGAAAGTATGGCCCAGTACTTC. The chain carries TRBV5-1 and TRBJ2-5; D remains ambiguous. This CDR3 region has 11 residues. The germline V gene encodes CDR1 SGHRS and CDR2 YFSETQ. V gave up 4 bases and J gave up 9 bases, with 10 bases separating them.

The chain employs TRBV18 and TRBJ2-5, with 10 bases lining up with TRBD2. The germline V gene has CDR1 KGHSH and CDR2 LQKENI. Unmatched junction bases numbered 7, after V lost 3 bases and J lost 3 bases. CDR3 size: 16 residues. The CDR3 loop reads CASSPRFLAGEETQYF. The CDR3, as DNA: TGTGCCAGCTCACCCCGTTTCCTAGCGGGAGAAGAGACCCAGTACTTC.

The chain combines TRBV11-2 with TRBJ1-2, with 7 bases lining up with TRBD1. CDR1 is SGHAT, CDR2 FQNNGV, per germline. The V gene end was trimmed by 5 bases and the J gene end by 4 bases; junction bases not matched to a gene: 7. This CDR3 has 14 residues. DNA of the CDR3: TGTGCCAGCAGCCGGACAGGAGCTACCTATGGCTACACCTTC. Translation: CASSRTGATYGYTF.

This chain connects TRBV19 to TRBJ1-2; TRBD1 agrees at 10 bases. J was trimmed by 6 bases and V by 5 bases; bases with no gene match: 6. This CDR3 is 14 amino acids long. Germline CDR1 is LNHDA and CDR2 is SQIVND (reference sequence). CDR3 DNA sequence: TGTGCCAGTAGTCCAACCGGGACAGGGGATGGCTACACCTTC. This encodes CASSPTGTGDGYTF.

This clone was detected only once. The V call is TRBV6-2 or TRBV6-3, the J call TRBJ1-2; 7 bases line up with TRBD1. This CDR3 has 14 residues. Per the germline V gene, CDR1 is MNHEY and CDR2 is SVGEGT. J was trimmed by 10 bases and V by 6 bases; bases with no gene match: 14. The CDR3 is CASSRLGTVQIYTF. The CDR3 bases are TGTGCCAGCAGCCGTCTCGGGACAGTCCAAATCTACACCTTC.

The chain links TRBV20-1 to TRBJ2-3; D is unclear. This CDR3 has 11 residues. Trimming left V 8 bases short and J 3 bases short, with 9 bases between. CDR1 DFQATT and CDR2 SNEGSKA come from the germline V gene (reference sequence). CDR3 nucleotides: TGCAGTACACGAGGAACAGATACGCAGTATTTT. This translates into CSTRGTDTQYF.

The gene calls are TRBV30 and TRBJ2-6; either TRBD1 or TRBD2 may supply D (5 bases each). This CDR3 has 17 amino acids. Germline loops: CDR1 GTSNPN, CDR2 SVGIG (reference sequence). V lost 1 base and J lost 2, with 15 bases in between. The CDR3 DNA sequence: TGTGCCTGGAGTGGAGGGCAGGGTAGGGCTGGGGCCAACGTCCTGACTTTC. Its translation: CAWSGGQGRAGANVLTF.

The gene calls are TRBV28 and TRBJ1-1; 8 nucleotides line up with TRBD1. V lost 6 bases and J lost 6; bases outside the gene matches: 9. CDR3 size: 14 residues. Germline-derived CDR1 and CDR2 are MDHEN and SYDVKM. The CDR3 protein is CASRETGALAEAFF. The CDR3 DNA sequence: TGTGCCAGCAGGGAGACAGGGGCTCTCGCTGAAGCTTTCTTT.

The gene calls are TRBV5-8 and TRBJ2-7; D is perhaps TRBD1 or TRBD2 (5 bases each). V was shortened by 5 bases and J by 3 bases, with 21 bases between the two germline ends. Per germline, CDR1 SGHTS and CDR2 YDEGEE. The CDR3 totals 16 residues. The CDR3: CASSFGAFRGFYEQYF. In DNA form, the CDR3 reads TGTGCCAGCAGTTTCGGGGCATTCCGCGGATTCTACGAGCAGTACTTC.

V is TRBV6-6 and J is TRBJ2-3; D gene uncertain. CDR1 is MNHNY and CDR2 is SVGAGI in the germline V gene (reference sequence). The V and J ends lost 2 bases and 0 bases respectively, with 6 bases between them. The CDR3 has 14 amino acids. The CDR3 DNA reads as TGTGCCAGCAGTTACGACTCGAGCACAGATACGCAGTATTTT. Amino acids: CASSYDSSTDTQYF.

This CDR3 is CASSSGTQYF. CDR3 nucleotides: TGTGCCAGCAGTTCTGGGACCCAGTACTTC. J is TRBJ2-5 and V is TRBV28; D not resolved. Germline-derived CDR1 and CDR2 are MDHEN and SYDVKM. The CDR3 contains 10 residues. Trimming pared 4 bases from V and 7 bases from J, leaving 4 bases between.

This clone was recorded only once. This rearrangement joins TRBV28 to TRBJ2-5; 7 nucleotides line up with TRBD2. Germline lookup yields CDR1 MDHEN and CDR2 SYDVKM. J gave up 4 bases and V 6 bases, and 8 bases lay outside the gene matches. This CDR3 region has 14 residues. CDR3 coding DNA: TGTGCCAGCAGCCCGGCTACGGGAGGAGAGACCCAGTACTTC. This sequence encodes CASSPATGGETQYF.

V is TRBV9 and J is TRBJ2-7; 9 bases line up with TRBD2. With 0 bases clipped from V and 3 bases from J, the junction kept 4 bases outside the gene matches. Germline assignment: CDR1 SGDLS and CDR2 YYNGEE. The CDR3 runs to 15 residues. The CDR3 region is CASSVGGAGGYEQYF. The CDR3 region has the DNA TGTGCCAGCAGCGTAGGAGGAGCGGGGGGCTACGAGCAGTACTTC.